These T cell receptor beta chains were read from a single sample in a study of blood T cell repertoires in COVID-19. This table comes from immunoSEQ multiplex PCR, and its TCRdb copy is limited to in-frame clones, with some not included. The sample has about 170,000 clones, approximately 79% seen once. The specimen sequenced was PBMCs or T cells enriched from blood (not recorded which). The receptors come from a woman in her seventies in a cohort exposed to, infected with or recovered from COVID-19 (not recorded which). Both conserved end residues are part of each CDR3. D genes are given only for firm matches. Only some rows state a clone size, as once, few, many or a class for expanded clones.

few,TRBV6-5,TRBD1,TRBJ1-6,CASSYADRVYSPLHF,TGTGCCAGCAGTTACGCGGACAGGGTGTACTCACCCCTCCACTTT
-,TRBV3-1/TRBV3-2,-,TRBJ1-6,CASSQVRGGAGSPLHF,TGTGCCAGCAGCCAAGTCCGGGGGGGGGCAGGTTCACCCCTCCACTTT
-,TRBV2,TRBD1,TRBJ1-1,CASNGQGTTEAFF,TGTGCCAGCAACGGACAGGGTACCACTGAAGCTTTCTTT
few,TRBV3-1/TRBV3-2,-,TRBJ2-1,CASSPGQTNYNEQFF,TGTGCCAGCAGCCCTGGACAGACCAATTACAATGAGCAGTTCTTC
few,TRBV6-5,TRBD1,TRBJ2-4,CASSNPDRGFQYF,TGTGCCAGCAGTAATCCTGACAGGGGTTTTCAGTACTTC
many,TRBV29-1,TRBD1,TRBJ1-2,CSATDRQGPGYTF,TGCAGCGCCACCGACCGACAGGGACCCGGCTACACCTTC
-,TRBV12-3/TRBV12-4,TRBD1,TRBJ2-7,CASRDSSYEQYF,TGTGCCAGCCGGGACAGCTCATACGAGCAGTACTTC
-,TRBV2,-,TRBJ2-5,CASSERQGETQYF,TGTGCCAGCAGTGAAAGGCAGGGGGAGACCCAGTACTTC
-,TRBV19,TRBD2,TRBJ2-2,CASSEFGTRGTGELFF,TGTGCCAGTAGTGAGTTCGGGACTAGGGGCACCGGGGAGCTGTTTTTT
-,TRBV5-1,TRBD2,TRBJ2-2,CASSAGLAYGPGELFF,TGCGCCAGCAGCGCGGGACTAGCCTATGGACCCGGGGAGCTGTTTTTT
-,TRBV6-1,-,TRBJ2-7,CASSERYEQYF,TGTGCCAGCAGTGAACGCTACGAGCAGTACTTC
-,TRBV7-2,TRBD1,TRBJ1-4,CASSLVGGRPEKLFF,TGTGCCAGCAGCTTAGTAGGGGGCCGGCCTGAAAAACTGTTTTTT
-,TRBV25-1,-,TRBJ1-2,CASSEPGNYGYTF,TGTGCCAGCAGTGAACCAGGGAACTATGGCTACACCTTC
-,TRBV5-6,-,TRBJ1-1,CASSLREGTEAFF,TGTGCCAGCAGCTTAAGGGAGGGCACTGAAGCTTTCTTT
-,TRBV3-1/TRBV3-2,-,TRBJ2-1,CASSPLTSYNEQFF,TGTGCCAGCAGCCCTCTGACTAGCTACAATGAGCAGTTCTTC
-,TRBV19,-,TRBJ2-2,CASSIQGQNGELFF,TGTGCCAGTAGTATACAGGGACAAAACGGGGAGCTGTTTTTT
few,TRBV11-2,-,TRBJ1-1,CASSLDRRVTEAFF,TGTGCCAGCAGCCTCGACAGGCGAGTGACTGAAGCTTTCTTT
-,TRBV11-3,TRBD1,TRBJ1-1,CASSSGQGVSGTEAFF,TGTGCCAGCAGCTCGGGACAGGGGGTATCGGGAACTGAAGCTTTCTTT
-,TRBV10-2,TRBD2,TRBJ2-1,CASSVSGRTGEQFF,TGCGCCAGCAGTGTTAGCGGGAGAACGGGTGAGCAGTTCTTC
-,TRBV5-8,-,TRBJ2-7,CASSFGEQYF,TGTGCCAGCAGCTTCGGCGAGCAGTACTTC
-,TRBV2,TRBD1,TRBJ1-6,CASSAVGTANNSPLHF,TGTGCCAGCAGTGCCGTAGGGACAGCAAATAATTCACCCCTCCACTTT
few,TRBV29-1,TRBD1,TRBJ2-7,CSVAGTGAPGASSYEQYF,TGCAGCGTTGCCGGGACAGGTGCTCCCGGGGCAAGCTCCTACGAGCAGTACTTC
once,TRBV5-1,TRBD2,TRBJ2-3,CASSLAPAGVVPDTQYF,TGCGCCAGCAGCTTGGCCCCAGCGGGAGTCGTCCCAGATACGCAGTATTTT
-,TRBV11-1,TRBD2,TRBJ2-1,CASSFSSGRVLEQFF,TGTGCCAGCAGCTTCAGTAGCGGGAGGGTCCTTGAGCAGTTCTTC
few,TRBV29-1,TRBD1,TRBJ2-2,CSAATHNRGAVGELFF,TGCAGCGCAGCAACTCATAACAGGGGGGCGGTCGGGGAGCTGTTTTTT
-,TRBV7-9,TRBD1,TRBJ2-6,CASSTYRDRNRSGANVLTF,TGTGCCAGCAGCACATACCGGGACAGAAACCGCTCTGGGGCCAACGTCCTGACTTTC
-,TRBV11-2,-,TRBJ2-7,CASSLTGYEQYF,TGTGCCAGCAGCCTCACAGGCTACGAGCAGTACTTC